The present T cell receptor (beta chain) was sequenced within a study of T cells in Graves' hyperthyroidism and ophthalmopathy. This clonotype has ten or more counts. The antigen is unknown. From RNA transcripts, TCR beta CDR3 regions were amplified. During a first-round RT-PCR of the TCR CDR3, the HTBI primer set was used. TCRdb itself ran the multiplex PCR reads through MiXCR, one entry per CDR3 protein. The sample holds some 740,000 distinct CDR3 sequences; roughly 15% are singletons and the top ten take about a tenth. Germline loops: CDR1 SNHLY, CDR2 FYNNEI. This CDR3 region has 16 residues. Trimming left V 7 bases short and J 4 bases short, with 22 bases between. General study findings and limits: From stable hyperthyroidism, ophthalmopathy was separated by a 13 V-J model.

This TCR came from a woman aged 18-35 years with Graves' hyperthyroidism. Sequencing used blood. The V call is TRBV2, the J call TRBJ1-1; TRBD1 might be the D (6 bases). CDR3: CASKGGRGGDVTEAFF. Here the CDR3 DNA reads TGTGCCAGCAAAGGGGGGCGCGGGGGTGACGTCACTGAAGCTTTCTTT.